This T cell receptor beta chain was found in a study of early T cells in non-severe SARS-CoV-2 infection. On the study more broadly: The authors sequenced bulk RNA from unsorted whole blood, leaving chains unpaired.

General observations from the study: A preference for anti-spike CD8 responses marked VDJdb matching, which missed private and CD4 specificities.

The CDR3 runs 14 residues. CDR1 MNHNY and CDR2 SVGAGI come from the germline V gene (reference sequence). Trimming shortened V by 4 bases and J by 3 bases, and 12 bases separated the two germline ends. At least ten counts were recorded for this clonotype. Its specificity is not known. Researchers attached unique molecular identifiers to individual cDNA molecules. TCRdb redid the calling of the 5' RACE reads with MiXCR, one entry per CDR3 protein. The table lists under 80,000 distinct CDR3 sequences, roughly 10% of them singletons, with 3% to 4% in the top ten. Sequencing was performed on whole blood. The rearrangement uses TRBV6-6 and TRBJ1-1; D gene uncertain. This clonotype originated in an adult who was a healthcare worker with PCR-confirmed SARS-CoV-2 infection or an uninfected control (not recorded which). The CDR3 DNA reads TGTGCCAGCAGTTTTCAAGGGCTGGACACTGAAGCTTTCTTT. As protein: CASSFQGLDTEAFF.